Listed below are T cell receptor beta chains from one sample, sequenced in a study of beta chain features in type 1 diabetes. Sequencing was performed with immunoSEQ multiplex PCR; in TCRdb, only in-frame clones are kept and a portion is missing. Of 400,000 or so clones in the sample, roughly a tenth were seen once. Material: central memory CD4+ T cells from blood. The receptors were gathered from a young man with type 1 diabetes. The CDR3 runs from the conserved cysteine through the conserved F or W. Fields, in order: CDR3 length, D gene, V gene, clone size, J gene, CDR3 DNA, CDR3 protein. The D gene is left open where the match is weak. Only part of the rows carry a size: once, few, many, or a class if the clone is expanded.

15	TRBD1	TRBV5-6	few	TRBJ2-3	TGTGCCAGCAGCTTCCACAGGGGGCGAACAGATACGCAGTATTTT	CASSFHRGRTDTQYF
15	.	TRBV7-3	.	TRBJ2-1	TGTGCCAGCAGCTTATCTCGGGGCTCCTACAATGAGCAGTTCTTC	CASSLSRGSYNEQFF
14	.	TRBV27	many	TRBJ2-7	TGTGCCAGCAGTTTAATGTTTGCCGCCGGGGAGCAGTACTTC	CASSLMFAAGEQYF
14	.	TRBV10-3	.	TRBJ1-2	TGTGCCAGCAGCGAAATAGGGATCAACTATGGCTACACCTTC	CASSEIGINYGYTF
13	.	TRBV11-2	few	TRBJ2-7	TGTGCCAGCAGCTTAGATTCTCGGCGCGAGCAGTACTTC	CASSLDSRREQYF
16	TRBD2	TRBV4-2	.	TRBJ2-3	TGTGCCAGCAGCCAAGATTTACTAGCGGGCACAGATACGCAGTATTTT	CASSQDLLAGTDTQYF
14	TRBD1	TRBV11-2	few	TRBJ2-5	TGTGCCAGCAGCCGGGACAGGGGCCCCGAAACCCAGTACTTC	CASSRDRGPETQYF
19	TRBD2	TRBV11-2	.	TRBJ2-1	TGTGCCAGCAGCCAAGAGGGGGTACTGAGCGGGAGAACCTACAATGAGCAGTTCTTC	CASSQEGVLSGRTYNEQFF
15	.	TRBV7-9	.	TRBJ2-6	TGTGCCAGCAGCGCGACAGACCCTGGGGCCAACGTCCTGACTTTC	CASSATDPGANVLTF
15	TRBD1	TRBV6-5	.	TRBJ2-1	TGTGCCAGCAGTTTTGCCGGGACAGTGAGGAAAGAGCAGTTCTTC	CASSFAGTVRKEQFF
13	.	TRBV11-1	few	TRBJ2-1	TGTGCCAGCAGCTCCCAAAATTACAATGAGCAGTTCTTC	CASSSQNYNEQFF
16	TRBD1	TRBV19	few	TRBJ1-5	TGTGCCAGTTGGGATCCCCGGGACAGGGGGAATCAGCCCCAGCATTTT	CASWDPRDRGNQPQHF
17	.	TRBV27	.	TRBJ1-5	TGTGCCAGCAGTTTATCGTTTTCAGGGGTCGGCAATCAGCCCCAGCATTTT	CASSLSFSGVGNQPQHF
14	.	TRBV6-1	few	TRBJ1-5	TGTGCCAGCAACGTGAGGGGAGGCAATCAGCCCCAGCATTTT	CASNVRGGNQPQHF
15	.	TRBV11-2	many	TRBJ2-2	TGTGCCAGCAGCCTAGGGACACCCGGCGGTAGGGAGCTGTTTTTT	CASSLGTPGGRELFF
15	.	TRBV5-1	.	TRBJ2-2	TGCGCCAGCAGCTTGAGTCCGGGGACAAGCGGGGAGCTGTTTTTT	CASSLSPGTSGELFF
14	.	TRBV7-3	.	TRBJ2-7	TGTGCCACCACCGGGGCTGATGGCTCCTACGAGCAGTACTTC	CATTGADGSYEQYF
15	TRBD1	TRBV7-9	.	TRBJ1-2	TGTGCCAGCAGCTTAGTACGACAGGGCAACTATGGCTACACCTTC	CASSLVRQGNYGYTF
14	.	TRBV10-1	.	TRBJ2-6	TGCGCCAGCAGTGCGTACTCTGGGGCCAACGTCCTGACTTTC	CASSAYSGANVLTF
12	.	TRBV25-1	few	TRBJ1-1	TGTGCCAGCAGTGAATATAAGGAGGAAGCTTTCTTT	CASSEYKEEAFF
11	.	TRBV30	few	TRBJ1-1	TGTGCCTGGAGTGTCAGGGAATGGGCTTTCTTT	CAWSVREWAFF
13	.	TRBV10-1	.	TRBJ1-4	TGCGCCAGCAGTGAGAATCCGGGAACCGGACTGTTTTTT	CASSENPGTGLFF
15	TRBD2	TRBV28	.	TRBJ2-1	TGTGCCAGCAGTTCATCGAGACTAGCGGGGGGAGAGCAGTTCTTC	CASSSSRLAGGEQFF
18	TRBD1	TRBV27	few	TRBJ1-1	TGTGCCAGCAGTCTCCATCCCGACAGGGCGGTGGTGAACACTGAAGCTTTCTTT	CASSLHPDRAVVNTEAFF
17	TRBD2	TRBV6-4	.	TRBJ2-3	TGTGCCAGCAAAAAAAGCCGAGCGGGACCACACACAGATACGCAGTATTTT	CASKKSRAGPHTDTQYF
13	.	TRBV6-1	few	TRBJ1-4	TGTGCCAGCAGGGAGACAACTAATGAAAAACTGTTTTTT	CASRETTNEKLFF
14	.	TRBV7-2	few	TRBJ2-1	TGCGCCAGCAGCCAAGACCCTAGGAGCAATGAGCAGTTCTTC	CASSQDPRSNEQFF